This T cell receptor (beta chain) was documented in a study of blood T cell repertoires in COVID-19. Concerning this clone: The sample carries other DNA sequences with the same CDR3.

The method was immunoSEQ multiplex PCR; TCRdb's version includes in-frame clones alone and lacks a portion of them. The table records roughly 410,000 clones, about 87% of them present only once. The CDR3 contains 14 residues. The V segment lost 5 bases and the J segment 7 bases; nucleotides outside the gene matches: 7. Germline CDR1 and CDR2: MNHEY and SMNVEV (reference sequence). The rearrangement links TRBV27 to TRBJ1-4; TRBD1 matches 7 bases. The TCR sequence derives from a woman in her sixties with COVID-19, enrolled during active disease. Input material: peripheral blood. The CDR3: CASSPGGWVEKLFF. DNA for the CDR3: TGTGCCAGCAGTCCAGGGGGTTGGGTTGAAAAACTGTTTTTT.